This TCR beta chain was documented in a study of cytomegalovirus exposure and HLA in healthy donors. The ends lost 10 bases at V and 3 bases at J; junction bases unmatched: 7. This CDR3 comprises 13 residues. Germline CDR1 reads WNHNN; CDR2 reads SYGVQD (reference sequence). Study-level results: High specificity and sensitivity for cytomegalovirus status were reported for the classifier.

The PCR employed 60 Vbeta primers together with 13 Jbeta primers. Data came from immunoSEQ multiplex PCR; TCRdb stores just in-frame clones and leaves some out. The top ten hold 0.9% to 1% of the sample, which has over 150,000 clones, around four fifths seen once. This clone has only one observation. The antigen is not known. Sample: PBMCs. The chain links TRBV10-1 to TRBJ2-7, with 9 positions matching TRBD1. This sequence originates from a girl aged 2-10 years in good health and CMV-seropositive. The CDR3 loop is CATPGQGGYEQYF. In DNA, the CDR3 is TGCGCCACTCCGGGACAGGGAGGCTACGAGCAGTACTTC.